The 29 T cell receptor beta chains listed next were all sequenced from one sample in a study of cytomegalovirus exposure and HLA in healthy donors. The repertoire was sequenced with immunoSEQ multiplex PCR; TCRdb's copy has only in-frame clones and lacks some. The sample yields some 140,000 clones, around 90% seen once. Sequenced material: PBMCs. Every receptor here comes from a woman in her 30s in good health and CMV-seropositive.

The chain joins TRBV28 to TRBJ2-1; 8 bases are a match to TRBD1. V shed 4 bases, J shed 8 bases, and the junction held 7 bases outside the gene matches. The CDR3 spans 14 residues. CDR1 and CDR2 from the germline V gene are MDHEN and SYDVKM. The CDR3 here is CASSYPGGQDEQFF. In DNA form, the CDR3 reads TGTGCCAGCAGTTATCCCGGGGGACAGGATGAGCAGTTCTTC. The full variable domain, completed using reference TRBV28 and TRBJ2-1, is DVKVTQSSRYLVKRTGEKVFLECVQDMDHENMFWYRQDPGLGLRLIYFSYDVKMKEKGDIPEGYSVSREKKERFSLILESASTNQTSMYLCASSYPGGQDEQFFGPGTRLTVL.

This clone was counted a single time. The chain carries TRBV6-5 and TRBJ1-5; 7 bases match TRBD1. CDR3 length equals 15 residues. Unmatched junction bases numbered 5, after V lost 0 bases and J lost 6 bases. Germline V gene data show CDR1 as MNHEY and CDR2 as SVGAGI. CDR3 DNA: TGTGCCAGCAGTTACTCTCCAGGGGGAGGTCAGCCCCAGCATTTT. It specifies CASSYSPGGGQPQHF.

This clone was seen a few times. The chain is built from TRBV19 and TRBJ2-7, with 10 bases aligning to TRBD1. Per germline, CDR1 LNHDA and CDR2 SQIVND (reference sequence). This CDR3 has 15 residues. The V and J ends lost 3 bases and 3 bases, in that order; junction bases with no gene match: 5. DNA of the CDR3: TGTGCCAGTAGTATGACAGGGGACAGGGGCTACGAGCAGTACTTC. Amino acid sequence: CASSMTGDRGYEQYF.

The chain recombines TRBV28 with TRBJ2-7; 7 bases fit TRBD1. Germline V lookup: CDR1 MDHEN, CDR2 SYDVKM. The length of the CDR3 is 15 residues. J was trimmed by 2 bases and V by 5 bases; bases with no gene match: 9. The CDR3 bases are TGTGCCAGCAGTGACATGACAGGGCCCCCCTACGAGCAGTACTTC. Translating gives CASSDMTGPPYEQYF. The full variable domain, with the rest looked up from reference TRBV28 and TRBJ2-7, is DVKVTQSSRYLVKRTGEKVFLECVQDMDHENMFWYRQDPGLGLRLIYFSYDVKMKEKGDIPEGYSVSREKKERFSLILESASTNQTSMYLCASSDMTGPPYEQYFGPGTRLTVT.

The V and J genes are TRBV4-1 and TRBJ1-2, with D perhaps TRBD1 (5 bases). The CDR3 loop spans 13 amino acids. Trimming removed 4 bases at V and 3 bases at J, with 9 bases between. Germline V gene lookup returns CDR1 MGHRA and CDR2 YSYEKL. CDR3 in DNA: TGCGCCAGCAGCCTCAACAGGTACTATGGCTACACCTTC. Translating it yields CASSLNRYYGYTF.

This chain links TRBV2 with TRBJ2-3; D is ambiguous. Per the germline V gene, CDR1 is SNHLY and CDR2 is FYNNEI. CDR3 size: 12 residues. Trimming removed 2 bases from V and 5 bases from J, with 5 bases in between. The CDR3 here is CASSETGDTQYF. The CDR3 nucleotides are TGTGCCAGCAGTGAAACCGGAGATACGCAGTATTTT.

CDR3 loop: CASTSKRATSYNEQFF. The CDR3 DNA reads as TGCGCCAGCACCTCAAAGCGAGCTACGTCCTACAATGAGCAGTTCTTC. This rearrangement joins TRBV4-1 to TRBJ2-1; D is uncertain. Trimming took 7 bases from V and 1 from J, leaving 17 bases between them. Per germline, CDR1 MGHRA and CDR2 YSYEKL. There are 16 residues in the CDR3.

The chain combines TRBV19 with TRBJ1-2, with D hard to call. This CDR3 contains 13 residues. The germline gives CDR1 LNHDA, CDR2 SQIVND (reference sequence). V gave up 4 bases and J gave up 2 bases, with 8 bases separating them. The CDR3 DNA reads TGTGCCAGTAGTAAACGGTCGAACTATGGCTACACCTTC. It is translated as CASSKRSNYGYTF.

The genes are TRBV19 and TRBJ1-2; 8 bases fit TRBD1. The CDR3 spans 13 residues. V shed 3 bases and J 9 bases; nucleotides not matched to a gene: 6. The germline V gene encodes CDR1 LNHDA and CDR2 SQIVND (reference sequence). CDR3 DNA sequence: TGTGCCAGTAGTATTGGACAGGGAGGCAGCTACACCTTC. Translation: CASSIGQGGSYTF. Drawing the rest from reference TRBV19 and TRBJ1-2, the complete variable domain is DGGITQSPKYLFRKEGQNVTLSCEQNLNHDAMYWYRQDPGQGLRLIYYSQIVNDFQKGDIAEGYSVSREKKESFPLTVTSAQKNPTAFYLCASSIGQGGSYTFGSGTRLTVV.

The chain couples TRBV5-8 to TRBJ1-1; TRBD1 matches 11 bases. The junction had 10 bases not matched to a gene; V was cut back by 3 bases and J by 3 bases. Germline-derived CDR1 and CDR2 are SGHTS and YDEGEE. CDR3 size: 17 residues. Here the CDR3 reads CASSSGQGAHPDTEAFF. CDR3 bases: TGTGCCAGCAGCTCCGGACAGGGGGCCCACCCGGACACTGAAGCTTTCTTT.

This clone turned up a few times. CDR3 loop: CAREGREPQHF. The DNA of the CDR3 is TGTGCCAGGGAGGGTCGGGAGCCCCAGCATTTT. V gene TRBV2 combines with J gene TRBJ1-5; D not certain. Germline-derived CDR1 and CDR2 are SNHLY and FYNNEI. V lost 9 bases, J lost 8 bases, and 11 bases lay in between. This CDR3 region has 11 residues.

The V and J genes are TRBV6-1 and TRBJ2-1; TRBD2 matches at 10 bases. In germline, CDR1 is MNHNS, CDR2 SASEGT. The J segment lost 8 bases and the V segment lost 6 bases, leaving 10 bases of the junction unmatched. This CDR3 spans 15 amino acids. The CDR3: CASSSPSGSGDEQFF. CDR3 sequence (DNA): TGTGCCAGCAGCTCTCCTAGCGGGAGTGGCGATGAGCAGTTCTTC.

The chain employs TRBV2 and TRBJ1-5; D is possibly TRBD1 (6 bases). The length of the CDR3 is 15 residues. V was pared by 6 bases and J by 0 bases, with 12 bases between. Germline loops: CDR1 SNHLY, CDR2 FYNNEI. Written as DNA, the CDR3 is TGTGCCAGCAGCGATGGACAGTTTAGCAATCAGCCCCAGCATTTT. Protein product: CASSDGQFSNQPQHF.

In DNA, the CDR3 is TGCGCCAGCAGCTCCACAGGGGTGCGCGAGCAGTACTTC. Protein sequence: CASSSTGVREQYF. The V gene is TRBV5-1, the J gene TRBJ2-7, with 7 bases fitting TRBD1. The trim removed 3 bases at V and 6 bases at J, leaving 6 bases unmatched. CDR3 length: 13 amino acids. Germline-derived CDR1 and CDR2 are SGHRS and YFSETQ.

J is TRBJ2-6 and V is TRBV7-8; TRBD2 matches at 9 bases. In germline, CDR1 is SGHVS, CDR2 FQNEAQ. V lost 5 bases, J lost 0 bases, and 8 bases stayed unmatched. The CDR3 totals 18 residues. The CDR3 loop is CASSPSTSGYSGANVLTF. CDR3 DNA sequence: TGTGCCAGCAGCCCCTCGACTAGCGGTTACTCTGGGGCCAACGTCCTGACTTTC.

This chain uses TRBV5-4 with TRBJ2-1; 11 bases match TRBD2. CDR1 SGHNT and CDR2 YYREEE come from the germline V gene (reference sequence). This CDR3 is built from 15 residues. V was pared by 4 bases and J by 4 bases, with 4 bases of the junction left unmatched. CDR3 sequence reads: CASSPGTSGYNEQFF. CDR3 bases: TGTGCCAGCAGCCCAGGGACTAGCGGATACAATGAGCAGTTCTTC.

This chain uses TRBV9 with TRBJ2-1, with 10 bases fitting TRBD2. Trimming took 5 bases from V and 4 from J; bases not matched to a gene: 9. Germline CDR1 is SGDLS and CDR2 is YYNGEE. This CDR3 region has 16 residues. The DNA for the CDR3 is TGTGCCAGCAGTCTAGCGGGAGTTTCCATTTACAATGAGCAGTTCTTC. This gives the protein CASSLAGVSIYNEQFF.

The chain has TRBV12-5 and TRBJ2-2, with D maybe TRBD2 (5 bases). Germline CDR1 and CDR2: LGHNT and FRNRAP. Trimming took off 6 bases at V and 0 bases at J, with 5 bases between the two ends. CDR3 size: 13 residues. In nucleotides, the CDR3 is TGTGCTAGTGGCGGGGCGAACACCGGGGAGCTGTTTTTT. Translation gives CASGGANTGELFF.

The chain carries TRBV7-8 and TRBJ2-2, with 7 bases lining up with TRBD1. This CDR3 region has 14 residues. Germline assignment: CDR1 SGHVS and CDR2 FQNEAQ. V shed 0 bases and J 6 bases; nucleotides not matched to a gene: 1. The CDR3 sequence is CASSLAGTAGELFF. In DNA form, the CDR3 reads TGTGCCAGCAGCTTAGCGGGGACAGCCGGGGAGCTGTTTTTT.

V gene TRBV9 combines with J gene TRBJ2-1; D perhaps matches TRBD2 (6 bases). CDR1 and CDR2 from the germline V gene are SGDLS and YYNGEE. V lost 0 bases and J lost 9, with 10 bases in between. The length of the CDR3 is 13 residues. DNA of the CDR3: TGTGCCAGCAGCGTAGACGGGAGAGGTGAGCAGTTCTTC. This codes for CASSVDGRGEQFF.

The gene calls are TRBV19 and TRBJ2-3, with D possibly being TRBD1 (6 bases). V dropped 3 bases and J dropped 5 bases, with 12 bases sitting between them. Germline V gene lookup returns CDR1 LNHDA and CDR2 SQIVND (reference sequence). The CDR3 is made up of 14 amino acids. The CDR3 coding sequence is TGTGCCAGTAGTATTGGTGGCAGGGGAGATACGCAGTATTTT. This translates into CASSIGGRGDTQYF.

J is TRBJ1-2 and V is TRBV6-5, with TRBD1 matching 7 bases. Germline V CDR1 and CDR2: MNHEY, SVGAGI. The length of the CDR3 is 15 residues. V lost 4 bases, J lost 4 bases, and 9 bases stayed unmatched. The CDR3 DNA follows: TGTGCCAGCAGTTCCCCAGACAGGGAAGGCTATGGCTACACCTTC. It translates to CASSSPDREGYGYTF.

J is TRBJ1-1 and V is TRBV19, with 7 bases fitting TRBD1. This CDR3 has 14 amino acids. The J segment lost 2 bases and the V segment lost 6 bases, leaving 6 bases of the junction unmatched. Germline V gene lookup returns CDR1 LNHDA and CDR2 SQIVND (reference sequence). The CDR3: CASRQGQANTEAFF. The CDR3 bases are TGTGCCAGTAGACAAGGACAGGCAAACACTGAAGCTTTCTTT.

The V call is TRBV6-5, the J call TRBJ1-1; D call uncertain. Trimming took 1 base from V and 9 from J, leaving 12 bases between them. The CDR3 consists of 13 residues. CDR1 is MNHEY and CDR2 is SVGAGI in the germline V gene. The CDR3 DNA reads TGTGCCAGCAGTTACTTCCCGACAAGGCAAGCTTTCTTT. This translates into CASSYFPTRQAFF.

CDR3 protein: CATSKIGAASGGQETQYF. Written as DNA, the CDR3 is TGTGCCACCAGCAAGATCGGGGCGGCTAGCGGGGGCCAAGAGACCCAGTACTTC. This rearrangement joins TRBV15 to TRBJ2-5; 10 bases line up with TRBD2. The CDR3 is 18 residues long. Germline V gene data show CDR1 as LNHNV and CDR2 as YYDKDF (reference sequence). J lost 1 base, V lost 4 bases, and 12 bases had no gene match.

As DNA, the CDR3 is TGTGCCAGCAGCTGGGGTGGACAGACCAACTCCTACGAGCAGTACTTC. Translating it yields CASSWGGQTNSYEQYF. The V and J genes are TRBV11-2 and TRBJ2-7, with D perhaps TRBD1 (6 bases). The CDR3 length is 16 residues. V lost 4 bases and J lost 0, with 16 bases in between. Germline V lookup: CDR1 SGHAT, CDR2 FQNNGV.

The chain combines TRBV5-6 with TRBJ2-1; 9 nucleotides align to TRBD2. Germline loops: CDR1 SGHDT, CDR2 YYEEEE. Trimming removed 0 bases from V and 9 bases from J; junction bases left unmatched: 7. This CDR3 comprises 15 residues. The CDR3 protein is CASSLAAGGLGEQFF. The CDR3 coding sequence is TGTGCCAGCAGCTTGGCAGCGGGAGGTCTGGGTGAGCAGTTCTTC.

This rearrangement joins TRBV9 to TRBJ2-1; D might be TRBD2 (5 bases). Germline V gene sequence: CDR1 SGDLS, CDR2 YYNGEE. This CDR3 is 13 amino acids long. Deletions cut 0 bases from V and 4 bases from J, with 5 bases between. The CDR3 sequence: CASSVGRYNEQFF. Here the CDR3 DNA reads TGTGCCAGCAGCGTAGGGAGGTACAATGAGCAGTTCTTC.

This chain connects TRBV6-5 to TRBJ2-6; no clear D gene. CDR3 length: 15 residues. Trimming stripped 6 bases from V and 1 base from J, with 10 bases between. CDR1 is MNHEY and CDR2 is SVGAGI in the germline V gene. CDR3 in DNA: TGTGCCAGCAGCCTGACGAGGTCTGGGGCCAACGTCCTGACTTTC. Translated: CASSLTRSGANVLTF.